Shown below are 27 T cell receptor beta chains from a single sample sequenced in a study of beta chain features in type 1 diabetes. Study-wide results and limits: Shorter TCRB CDR3s, moderately but significantly so, were found in Type 1 diabetes patients in all four CD4+ subsets.

These TCRs' antigens remain unknown. The entirety of the isolated RNA underwent reverse transcription, so expressed TCRB transcripts were sequenced. TCRdb's copy holds only in-frame clones and misses some; the assay was immunoSEQ multiplex PCR. Among a few hundred thousand clones, 13% were seen once, and the ten largest hold over 0.014%. Specimen: naive CD4+ T cells from blood. Source of these receptors: a woman under 30 with type 1 diabetes.

This clone was detected only a few times. V is TRBV2 and J is TRBJ2-3, with D perhaps matching TRBD2 (6 bases). The germline CDR1 and CDR2 sequences are SNHLY and FYNNEI. The V gene lost 6 bases and the J gene lost 6 bases, with 13 bases spanning the gap. The CDR3 is made up of 13 amino acids. The CDR3 DNA reads as TGTGCCAGCAGGGGCGGGAACCGTGATACGCAGTATTTT. Translated, it gives CASRGGNRDTQYF.

This clone turned up a few times. The J gene is TRBJ2-1, the V gene TRBV7-2, with D possibly being TRBD1 (5 bases). The germline V gene encodes CDR1 SGHTA and CDR2 FQGNSA. V lost 3 bases and J 10 bases, leaving 10 bases between the germline ends. CDR3 size: 12 residues. DNA for the CDR3: TGTGCCAGCAGCTTGGGGCCCCTCGAGCAGTTCTTC. It is translated as CASSLGPLEQFF.

The rearrangement joins TRBV4-1 to TRBJ2-7; TRBD2 matches 8 bases. Trimming removed 2 bases from V and 2 bases from J; junction bases left unmatched: 2. The CDR3 spans 14 residues. Per germline, CDR1 MGHRA and CDR2 YSYEKL. The CDR3 is CASSQREGAYEQYF. As DNA, the CDR3 is TGCGCCAGCAGCCAACGGGAGGGCGCCTACGAGCAGTACTTC.

In this sample, this clone turned up a few times. V and J are TRBV16 and TRBJ1-2, with D maybe TRBD1 (5 bases). Between the trimmed V and J ends, which lost 0 bases and 8 bases, there was a span of 7 bases. This CDR3 is 12 amino acids long. The germline V gene encodes CDR1 KGHSY and CDR2 FQNENV. In nucleotides, the CDR3 is TGTGCCAGCAGCCAATCCAACAGGGGCTACACCTTC. Protein sequence: CASSQSNRGYTF.

V and J are TRBV30 and TRBJ1-2; TRBD1 agrees at 9 bases. The J segment lost 3 bases and the V segment lost 5 bases, leaving 10 bases of the junction unmatched. The CDR3 totals 15 residues. Germline CDR1 is GTSNPN and CDR2 is SVGIG (reference sequence). The CDR3 nucleotides are TGTGCCTGGGGTCCCGGGACAGGGCAGGACTATGGCTACACCTTC. Protein: CAWGPGTGQDYGYTF.

V is TRBV2 and J is TRBJ2-1, with TRBD2 matching 10 bases. Germline CDR1 reads SNHLY; CDR2 reads FYNNEI. CDR3 length: 14 amino acids. V trimming: 7 bases; J trimming: 9 bases; junction bases outside the gene matches: 9. The CDR3 reads CASKSGRALVEQFF. The DNA of the CDR3 is TGTGCCAGCAAGAGCGGGAGGGCCTTAGTTGAGCAGTTCTTC.

The chain couples TRBV18 to TRBJ2-1, with 9 bases lining up with TRBD2. Germline V gene data show CDR1 as KGHSH and CDR2 as LQKENI. This CDR3 spans 15 amino acids. V shed 2 bases and J 5 bases; nucleotides not matched to a gene: 4. In DNA form, the CDR3 reads TGTGCCAGCTCACCATGGGTAGCGGGAGACAATGAGCAGTTCTTC. Translated: CASSPWVAGDNEQFF.

This CDR3 reads CASSLAGLAIYNEQFF. CDR3 nucleotides: TGTGCCAGCAGCTTAGCGGGTCTAGCGATCTACAATGAGCAGTTCTTC. The V call is TRBV11-2, the J call TRBJ2-1; possible D gene TRBD2, 6 bases. This CDR3 region has 16 residues. Germline CDR1 is SGHAT and CDR2 is FQNNGV. Trimming took 1 base from V and 3 from J, leaving 13 bases between them.

The V call is TRBV20-1, the J call TRBJ2-7, with D maybe TRBD1 (5 bases). Looked up from germline, CDR1 is DFQATT and CDR2 is SNEGSKA (reference sequence). The CDR3 runs to 11 residues. V shed 6 bases and J shed 2 bases, with 8 bases lying between them. CDR3: CSADRTYEQYF. The CDR3 coding sequence is TGCAGTGCCGACAGAACCTACGAGCAGTACTTC.

This clone was seen just once. This chain joins TRBV11-2 and TRBJ1-3, with a possible D match to TRBD1 (5 bases). The CDR3 contains 16 residues. Between the trimmed V and J ends, which lost 0 bases and 0 bases, there was a span of 9 bases. CDR1 and CDR2 from the germline V gene are SGHAT and FQNNGV. This CDR3 is CASSLDPGPSGNTIYF. Written as DNA, the CDR3 is TGTGCCAGCAGCTTAGATCCAGGGCCCTCTGGAAACACCATATATTTT. The variable domain in full, completed from reference TRBV11-2 and TRBJ1-3, reads EAGVAQSPRYKIIEKRQSVAFWCNPISGHATLYWYQQILGQGPKLLIQFQNNGVVDDSQLPKDRFSAERLKGVDSTLKIQPAKLEDSAVYLCASSLDPGPSGNTIYFGEGSWLTVV.

This clone was observed a handful of times. CDR3 amino acids: CASRGQGSGQYF. CDR3 DNA sequence: TGTGCCAGCAGGGGACAGGGGTCTGGGCAGTACTTC. This chain uses TRBV28 with TRBJ2-7; 10 bases align to TRBD1. The CDR3 is 12 amino acids. V lost 6 bases to trimming and J lost 9 bases; unmatched junction nucleotides: 5. Germline V gives CDR1 MDHEN, CDR2 SYDVKM.

The V call is TRBV28, the J call TRBJ2-5, with TRBD2 matching 11 bases. CDR3 size: 16 residues. The V gene's germline CDR1 is MDHEN and CDR2 SYDVKM. The trim removed 6 bases at V and 5 bases at J, leaving 11 bases unmatched. The CDR3 here is CASSSGTSGLRETQYF. The CDR3 bases are TGTGCCAGCAGCTCGGGGACTAGCGGCCTTCGTGAGACCCAGTACTTC.

This sequence joins TRBV7-8 and TRBJ1-1; D is unresolved. Trimming took off 4 bases at V and 0 bases at J, with 6 bases between the two ends. CDR3 length: 13 amino acids. Germline CDR1 SGHVS, CDR2 FQNEAQ. The CDR3 is CASSWRMNTEAFF. In DNA, the CDR3 is TGTGCCAGCAGCTGGAGAATGAACACTGAAGCTTTCTTT.

The V and J genes are TRBV10-3 and TRBJ2-5; 8 nucleotides align to TRBD1. Germline V gene sequence: CDR1 ENHRY, CDR2 SYGVKD. V was clipped by 4 bases and J by 5 bases; unmatched bases: 0. This CDR3 region has 12 residues. In DNA, the CDR3 is TGTGCCATCAGTGCAGGGGGCGAGACCCAGTACTTC. Its protein is CAISAGGETQYF.

The chain joins TRBV4-2 to TRBJ2-7; perhaps TRBD1 as D (5 bases). CDR1 is LGHNA, CDR2 YNFKEQ, per germline. This CDR3 is 15 amino acids long. The germline V and J ends were trimmed by 0 bases and 0 bases, with 9 bases remaining between them. This chain's CDR3 is CASSQDGHDSYEQYF. Here the CDR3 DNA reads TGTGCCAGCAGCCAAGACGGACACGACTCCTACGAGCAGTACTTC.

Turning to this clone: Additional DNA sequences in this sample encode the identical CDR3. The CDR3 loop reads CASSLGTSGAYNEQFF. CDR3 coding DNA: TGTGCCAGCAGCCTCGGGACTAGCGGGGCCTACAATGAGCAGTTCTTC. V gene TRBV7-9 combines with J gene TRBJ2-1, with 13 bases matching TRBD2. There are 16 residues in the CDR3. V trimming: 5 bases; J trimming: 2 bases; junction bases outside the gene matches: 3. The germline CDR1 and CDR2 sequences are SEHNR and FQNEAQ (reference sequence).

In its sample, this clone was seen a few times. This sequence joins TRBV7-3 and TRBJ2-2, with D hard to call. Germline V gene data show CDR1 as SGHTA and CDR2 as FQGTGA. Trimming took off 3 bases at V and 6 bases at J, with 8 bases between the two ends. CDR3 length: 13 residues. CDR3 sequence: CASSFEMAGELFF. The CDR3 DNA reads as TGTGCCAGCAGCTTTGAGATGGCCGGGGAGCTGTTTTTT.

V usage is TRBV30 and J usage is TRBJ2-1; D is ambiguous. Germline CDR1 GTSNPN, CDR2 SVGIG (reference sequence). This CDR3 region has 13 residues. V was shortened by 5 bases and J by 8 bases, with 16 bases between the two germline ends. CDR3 sequence reads: CAWQRLDRYEQFF. The CDR3 region has the DNA TGTGCCTGGCAGCGACTGGATCGGTATGAGCAGTTCTTC.

The chain is built from TRBV9 and TRBJ2-7; 11 bases are a match to TRBD2. This CDR3 comprises 17 residues. The ends lost 0 bases at V and 1 base at J; junction bases unmatched: 6. Looked up from germline, CDR1 is SGDLS and CDR2 is YYNGEE. The CDR3 DNA reads as TGTGCCAGCAGCGTAGAGAGGGGACTAGCGGATTCCTACGAGCAGTACTTC. Its protein product is CASSVERGLADSYEQYF.

This clone was counted a few times. The J gene is TRBJ1-3, the V gene TRBV4-3, with 9 bases identical to TRBD1. CDR1 is LGHNA and CDR2 is YSLEER in the germline V gene. CDR3 size: 15 residues. V trimming: 0 bases; J trimming: 8 bases; junction bases outside the gene matches: 5. For the CDR3, the DNA is TGCGCCAGCAGCCAAGATGGGACAGGGTGGGACACCATATATTTT. Protein sequence: CASSQDGTGWDTIYF.

The chain recombines TRBV30 with TRBJ2-7; D may be TRBD2 (6 bases). CDR3 length equals 15 residues. The V gene lost 3 bases and the J gene lost 2 bases, with 17 bases spanning the gap. Germline lookup yields CDR1 GTSNPN and CDR2 SVGIG (reference sequence). The DNA of the CDR3 is TGTGCCTGGAGCGCTGGAGGGTGGCCTCCCTACGAGCAGTACTTC. Residues: CAWSAGGWPPYEQYF.

This chain joins TRBV9 and TRBJ2-4, with TRBD1 matching over 7 bases. The length of the CDR3 is 16 residues. CDR1 is SGDLS and CDR2 is YYNGEE in the germline V gene. After removal of 6 bases from V and 5 bases from J, the junction contained 14 bases not matched to a gene. This CDR3 is CASNRAGGNVENIQYF. In DNA, the CDR3 is TGTGCCAGCAATCGAGCAGGGGGAAACGTAGAAAACATTCAGTACTTC.

This clone has a handful of counts. The chain recombines TRBV13 with TRBJ2-2; TRBD2 aligns across 11 bases. CDR1 PRHDT and CDR2 FYEKMQ come from the germline V gene (reference sequence). CDR3 size: 19 residues. The junction had 14 bases not matched to a gene; V was cut back by 3 bases and J by 5 bases. CDR3 loop: CASSFLPEGTSGYTGELFF. DNA of the CDR3: TGTGCCAGCAGCTTTTTACCCGAGGGGACTAGCGGATATACCGGGGAGCTGTTTTTT. Complete variable domain (other parts from reference TRBV13 and TRBJ2-2): AAGVIQSPRHLIKEKRETATLKCYPIPRHDTVYWYQQGPGQDPQFLISFYEKMQSDKGSIPDRFSAQQFSDYHSELNMSSLELGDSALYFCASSFLPEGTSGYTGELFFGEGSRLTVL.

CDR3 in DNA: TGCAGCTTCCGGGACAGGCTCGAGCAGTTCTTC. It is translated as CSFRDRLEQFF. The chain is built from TRBV29-1 and TRBJ2-1; the match to TRBD1 covers 8 bases. The CDR3 is made up of 11 amino acids. Trimming at V came to 8 bases and at J to 10 bases, leaving 7 bases not matched to a gene. Germline V gene lookup returns CDR1 SQVTM and CDR2 ANQGSEA.

The V and J genes are TRBV4-1 and TRBJ2-5; 7 bases line up with TRBD2. Germline V gene lookup returns CDR1 MGHRA and CDR2 YSYEKL. This CDR3 comprises 13 residues. Trimming took 3 bases from V and 4 from J; bases not matched to a gene: 2. The CDR3 DNA reads TGCGCCAGCAGCCAGTCGGGGGGAGAGACCCAGTACTTC. Its translation is CASSQSGGETQYF.

The rearrangement joins TRBV28 to TRBJ2-5; 8 bases line up with TRBD2. The junction had 12 bases not matched to a gene; V was cut back by 6 bases and J by 3 bases. The CDR3 extends over 16 amino acids. Germline V lookup: CDR1 MDHEN, CDR2 SYDVKM. The CDR3 region is CASRYRLARWEETQYF. CDR3 nucleotide sequence: TGTGCCAGCAGATATAGACTAGCGAGATGGGAAGAGACCCAGTACTTC.

CDR3: CASSLGTGGGNIQYF. Here the CDR3 DNA reads TGCGCCAGCAGCTTGGGGACAGGGGGCGGAAACATTCAGTACTTC. The chain uses TRBV5-1 and TRBJ2-4, with 11 bases matching TRBD1. In germline, CDR1 is SGHRS, CDR2 YFSETQ. Trimming at V came to 0 bases and at J to 6 bases, leaving 2 bases not matched to a gene. There are 15 residues in the CDR3.